This T cell receptor beta chain was identified in a study of breast tumors, draining lymph nodes, adjacent tissues (dated by TCRdb to about 2016). Notes on the research overall: Breast cancer patients provided tumor, adjacent nontumor tissue and axillary lymph nodes, and the study compared the TCR beta repertoires across these three sources. The study was designed to assess the relationships and possible T-cell exchange between tumor, surrounding tissue and draining lymph node repertoires in human breast cancer. What the authors observed across the whole study: The study presented the conclusion that tumor T cells originate in lymph nodes as consistent with a hypothesis, not as something directly demonstrated. The data were considered consistent with most tumor T cells being derived from the lymph node and subsequently expanding within tumor tissue. Tumor and nontumor tissue repertoires were found to be significantly more similar in luminal-like than in basal-like breast cancer. Tumor T-cell repertoires showed less diversity than lymph node repertoires and more diversity than nontumor tissue repertoires, and tumor T-cell repertoires showed preferential V and J gene usage.

The instrument was an Illumina HiSeq 2000. Multiplex PCR amplification was used to generate the TCR beta chain libraries. The amplified TCR beta chain products were analyzed by high-throughput sequencing. In TCRdb, the public reads were trimmed at Q25 with fastp and aligned with MiXCR, with productive beta chains retained. A single entry per CDR3 protein holds the most common genes and DNA from its merged rows. This sample gives approximately 210,000 distinct CDR3 sequences in total; 30% to 35% of them show up just once. The ten biggest clones cover over 3.5% of the sample. The junction shows trimming of 5 bases on V and 3 bases on J, and the gene matches do not reach 2 bases of it. The CDR3 numbers 13 residues from cysteine through phenylalanine. Just CDR3 DNA is preserved here, 39 bases in frame from base 1. CDR1 is given as MNHEY and CDR2 as SVGAGI, both from the germline V gene. The lymph node samples were taken from the axillary draining lymph nodes of breast cancer patients.

This clonotype was found many times. No cognate antigen has been identified for it. Per-base quality was not reported, and no clone a single base away is much larger than it. Sequencing used axillary lymph node tissue. The sequence links TRBV6-5 to TRBJ2-7, and TRBD2 aligns with 9 junction nucleotides. This clonotype was sampled from a female donor with breast cancer. Some clones in this sample may be carry-over from other donors' samples. DNA sequence: TGTGCCAGCAGTCTAGCGGGACACTACGAGCAGTACTTC. This sequence encodes CASSLAGHYEQYF.